This record concerns one T cell receptor (beta chain) sequence. CDR1 and CDR2 (germline): PRHDT, FYEKMQ (reference sequence). The V end was cut by 0 bases, the J end by 8 bases, with 10 bases between. The CDR3 extends over 14 amino acids. This sample is drawn from a study of shared clonotypes between healthy human individuals. Terminally differentiated effector memory CD45RA+ cells were excluded from the naive CD8 cells, which were CD45RO-negative and positively selected for CCR7. The assay was immunoSEQ multiplex PCR, and TCRdb's table has in-frame clones only and misses some. The table has roughly 2 million clones, over 85% seen once; the top ten hold about 1.1%.

Sequenced material: naive CD8+ T cells sorted from blood. This sequence originates from a man between 18 and 35 years old in good health. The V call is TRBV13, the J call TRBJ1-4; D perhaps matches TRBD1 (5 bases). The CDR3 is CASSLGAGIEKLFF. CDR3 DNA sequence: TGTGCCAGCAGCTTAGGGGCAGGGATAGAAAAACTGTTTTTT.